The next 30 T cell receptor beta chains were all read from a single sample in a study of blood T cell repertoires in COVID-19. Profiled with immunoSEQ multiplex PCR; TCRdb holds only in-frame clones, not every one. The data contain some 390,000 clones, about 90% of them singletons. Material for sequencing was PBMCs or T cells enriched from blood (not recorded which). These receptors originate from a woman aged 25 to 39 who had recovered from COVID-19.

This clone was recorded a few times. The rearrangement joins TRBV5-1 to TRBJ1-2; TRBD1 agrees at 9 bases. The CDR3 spans 13 residues. Per the germline V gene, CDR1 is SGHRS and CDR2 is YFSETQ. V dropped 0 bases and J dropped 8; count of bases not matched to a gene: 2. CDR3 sequence reads: CASSLGDREGYTF. The DNA for the CDR3 is TGCGCCAGCAGCTTGGGGGACAGGGAAGGCTACACCTTC.

This sequence joins TRBV6-5 and TRBJ2-6; 7 nucleotides agree with TRBD1. Trimming cost V 1 base and J 4 bases; bases outside gene matches: 4. The CDR3 covers 16 residues. The germline CDR1 and CDR2 sequences are MNHEY and SVGAGI. The chain's CDR3 is CASSYFRGSGANVLTF. Here the CDR3 DNA reads TGTGCCAGCAGTTACTTCAGGGGGAGCGGGGCCAACGTCCTGACTTTC.

The chain recombines TRBV7-3 with TRBJ1-1; D is possibly TRBD1 (6 bases). The CDR3 has 13 residues. V was pared by 5 bases and J by 4 bases, with 11 bases between. Germline CDR1 reads SGHTA; CDR2 reads FQGTGA. The CDR3 loop reads CASSRGGFTEAFF. CDR3 in DNA: TGTGCCAGCAGCAGGGGGGGCTTCACTGAAGCTTTCTTT. The full variable domain, its missing parts supplied by reference TRBV7-3 and TRBJ1-1, is GAGVSQTPSNKVTEKGKYVELRCDPISGHTALYWYRQSLGQGPEFLIYFQGTGAADDSGLPNDRFFAVRPEGSVSTLKIQRTERGDSAVYLCASSRGGFTEAFFGQGTRLTVV.

The chain links TRBV11-2 to TRBJ1-2; 7 nucleotides match TRBD1. After removal of 3 bases from V and 3 bases from J, the junction contained 7 bases not matched to a gene. Germline assignment: CDR1 SGHAT and CDR2 FQNNGV. The CDR3 contains 15 residues. CDR3 bases: TGTGCCAGCAGCTTCTCGACAGGGCCCCACTATGGCTACACCTTC. Translation: CASSFSTGPHYGYTF.

V is TRBV15 and J is TRBJ2-1; D might be TRBD2 (5 bases). V lost 3 bases to trimming and J lost 5 bases, with 14 bases between them. Looked up from germline, CDR1 is LNHNV and CDR2 is YYDKDF (reference sequence). CDR3 length: 15 amino acids. The CDR3 reads CATSSREQTNNEQFF. In DNA form, the CDR3 reads TGTGCCACCAGCAGTCGCGAACAGACTAACAATGAGCAGTTCTTC.

This rearrangement joins TRBV7-2 to TRBJ1-4, with a weak D call TRBD1 (5 bases). Germline values: CDR1 SGHTA, CDR2 FQGNSA. The CDR3 is 20 amino acids. V was pared by 0 bases and J by 2 bases, with 22 bases between. CDR3: CASSLAGQGLGFSTNEKLFF. CDR3 DNA: TGTGCCAGCAGCTTAGCGGGCCAGGGCTTGGGCTTTTCTACTAATGAAAAACTGTTTTTT.

This sequence joins TRBV28 and TRBJ1-2, with D maybe TRBD1 (6 bases). Germline V CDR1 and CDR2: MDHEN, SYDVKM. V shed 7 bases and J shed 1 base, with 22 bases lying between them. CDR3 length: 17 residues. Here the CDR3 DNA reads TGTGCCAGCACTTTCCATGGGACAAACCCCTTTAACTATGGCTACACCTTC. Its protein product is CASTFHGTNPFNYGYTF.

V is TRBV25-1 and J is TRBJ1-4; D is unclear. CDR3 size: 14 residues. CDR1 is MGHDK and CDR2 is SYGVNS in the germline V gene. The V end was cut by 3 bases, the J end by 0 bases, with 5 bases between. The CDR3: CASSERATNEKLFF. The CDR3 bases are TGTGCCAGCAGTGAGCGAGCAACTAATGAAAAACTGTTTTTT.

The chain carries TRBV7-3 and TRBJ2-1; TRBD2 matches at 9 bases. Germline V lookup: CDR1 SGHTA, CDR2 FQGTGA. V shed 1 base and J 6 bases; nucleotides not matched to a gene: 4. The CDR3 consists of 15 residues. The CDR3 reads CASSLSLAGSNEQFF. The CDR3 nucleotides read TGTGCCAGCAGCTTAAGCCTAGCGGGAAGCAATGAGCAGTTCTTC.

The V and J genes are TRBV18 and TRBJ2-2, with 8 nucleotides matching TRBD2. V was pared by 4 bases and J by 0 bases, with 1 base of the junction left unmatched. This CDR3 comprises 15 residues. In germline, CDR1 is KGHSH, CDR2 LQKENI. In nucleotides, the CDR3 is TGTGCCAGCTCACTACTAGCGGCGAACACCGGGGAGCTGTTTTTT. Translation: CASSLLAANTGELFF.

The sample holds one count of this clone. The chain recombines TRBV5-4 with TRBJ2-5; TRBD2 is a possible D gene (6 bases). Germline CDR1 reads SGHNT; CDR2 reads YYREEE (reference sequence). Trimming took off 4 bases at V and 2 bases at J, with 15 bases between the two ends. This CDR3 region has 15 residues. This CDR3 reads CASSAARLGQETQYF. DNA for the CDR3: TGTGCCAGCAGCGCAGCCCGACTAGGGCAAGAGACCCAGTACTTC.

The V and J genes are TRBV15 and TRBJ2-2; tentative D call: TRBD2 (6 bases). The CDR3 has 15 amino acids. The germline V gene encodes CDR1 LNHNV and CDR2 YYDKDF (reference sequence). With 0 bases removed from V and 7 bases from J, the gap between germline ends came to 12 bases. The CDR3 DNA follows: TGTGCCACCAGCAGAGATCGGGGGTCCGACGGGGAGCTGTTTTTT. Protein product: CATSRDRGSDGELFF.

The V call is TRBV24-1, the J call TRBJ2-7; no clear D. Trimming left V 6 bases short and J 6 bases short, with 14 bases between. This CDR3 contains 13 residues. CDR1 is KGHDR and CDR2 is SFDVKD in the germline V gene. CDR3 in DNA: TGTGCCACCAGTACTGATGCTGGTGGCGAGCAGTACTTC. Its protein product is CATSTDAGGEQYF.

This clone appeared once. CDR3 in DNA: TGTGCCAGCAGTGTGGCTAGCGGGGGAGGATGGAATACGCAGTATTTT. Protein product: CASSVASGGGWNTQYF. The genes are TRBV6-1 and TRBJ2-3; 10 positions match TRBD2. V shed 4 bases, J shed 7 bases, and the junction held 11 bases outside the gene matches. The CDR3 is 16 residues long. The germline gives CDR1 MNHNS, CDR2 SASEGT.

This sequence joins TRBV6-6 and TRBJ1-1; possibly TRBD1 for D (5 bases). The germline CDR1 and CDR2 sequences are MNHNY and SVGAGI (reference sequence). The V gene lost 6 bases and the J gene lost 1 base, with 18 bases spanning the gap. The CDR3 runs to 16 residues. CDR3 bases: TGTGCCAGCAGGATATCCCGGACAAATCAGAACACTGAAGCTTTCTTT. Translating it yields CASRISRTNQNTEAFF.

This chain joins TRBV7-9 and TRBJ1-1; D is uncertain. The CDR3 sequence is 14 residues long. V was clipped by 5 bases and J by 0 bases, with 10 bases between them. Germline V gene data show CDR1 as SEHNR and CDR2 as FQNEAQ (reference sequence). CDR3 coding DNA: TGTGCCAGCAGCGCAGACTCAGTGAACACTGAAGCTTTCTTT. Protein sequence: CASSADSVNTEAFF.

The J gene is TRBJ2-2, the V gene TRBV7-9; 9 nucleotides agree with TRBD2. The V segment lost 2 bases and the J segment 6 bases; nucleotides outside the gene matches: 7. The germline CDR1 and CDR2 sequences are SEHNR and FQNEAQ (reference sequence). This CDR3 spans 16 amino acids. For the CDR3, the DNA is TGTGCCAGCAGCTTATGGTTAGCGGGAGTCTCCGGGGAGCTGTTTTTT. Translating it yields CASSLWLAGVSGELFF.

The genes are TRBV30 and TRBJ1-2; 9 nucleotides align to TRBD1. Trimming cost V 2 bases and J 5 bases; bases outside gene matches: 6. The CDR3 spans 14 residues. Germline CDR1 and CDR2: GTSNPN and SVGIG (reference sequence). CDR3 loop: CAWSSGQGGYGYTF. In DNA, the CDR3 is TGTGCCTGGAGTTCGGGACAGGGCGGGTATGGCTACACCTTC.

The chain is built from TRBV30 and TRBJ2-5; tentative D call: TRBD2 (6 bases). Germline values: CDR1 GTSNPN, CDR2 SVGIG (reference sequence). Trimming shortened V by 2 bases and J by 5 bases, and 9 bases separated the two germline ends. The CDR3 is 12 residues long. The CDR3 sequence: CAWSRRGETQYF. CDR3 nucleotides: TGTGCCTGGAGTCGGAGGGGTGAGACCCAGTACTTC.

The V and J genes are TRBV2 and TRBJ2-3, with 7 bases lining up with TRBD2. CDR1 and CDR2 (germline): SNHLY, FYNNEI. The CDR3 sequence is 15 residues long. V lost 4 bases and J lost 0; bases outside the gene matches: 4. CDR3 residues: CASSGSGASTDTQYF. The CDR3 DNA reads as TGTGCCAGCAGTGGGAGCGGGGCCAGCACAGATACGCAGTATTTT.

The chain carries TRBV7-7 and TRBJ2-3; 13 bases are shared with TRBD2. With V trimmed by 5 bases and J by 8 bases, 10 bases remained unmatched. The CDR3 loop spans 16 amino acids. Germline CDR1 is SSHAT and CDR2 is FNYEAQ (reference sequence). CDR3 sequence reads: CASSLRTSGSGATQYF. The CDR3 DNA reads as TGTGCCAGCAGCCTACGGACTAGCGGGAGTGGTGCTACGCAGTATTTT. Based on the CDR3 plus reference TRBV7-7 and TRBJ2-3, the full variable domain is GAGVSQSPRYKVTKRGQDVTLRCDPISSHATLYWYQQALGQGPEFLTYFNYEAQPDKSGLPSDRFSAERPEGSISTLTIQRTEQRDSAMYRCASSLRTSGSGATQYFGPGTRLTVL.

The chain links TRBV2 to TRBJ1-4; possible D gene TRBD1, 5 bases. CDR1 SNHLY and CDR2 FYNNEI come from the germline V gene. There are 12 residues in the CDR3. V shed 6 bases and J shed 7 bases, with 9 bases lying between them. The CDR3 sequence is CASRGLGEKLFF. In DNA, the CDR3 is TGTGCCAGCAGGGGGCTAGGTGAAAAACTGTTTTTT.

The V call is TRBV7-2, the J call TRBJ1-4; D is ambiguous. Trimming shortened V by 5 bases and J by 4 bases, and 14 bases separated the two germline ends. The CDR3 is 15 amino acids. The V gene's germline CDR1 is SGHTA and CDR2 FQGNSA. This CDR3 is CASSTQTGSNEKLFF. The CDR3 DNA follows: TGTGCCAGCAGCACCCAAACGGGGAGTAATGAAAAACTGTTTTTT. Together with reference TRBV7-2 and TRBJ1-4, the CDR3 gives the full variable domain: GAGVSQSPSNKVTEKGKDVELRCDPISGHTALYWYRQSLGQGLEFLIYFQGNSAPDKSGLPSDRFSAERTGGSVSTLTIQRTQQEDSAVYLCASSTQTGSNEKLFFGSGTQLSVL.

This clone occurred once. The chain has TRBV7-2 and TRBJ1-1, with 8 bases that match TRBD1. Germline V gene lookup returns CDR1 SGHTA and CDR2 FQGNSA. The junction had 9 bases not matched to a gene; V was cut back by 3 bases and J by 6 bases. The CDR3 runs to 15 residues. CDR3 bases: TGTGCCAGCAGCTTCAGGGACAGGTTAAAGGCTGAAGCTTTCTTT. Translation: CASSFRDRLKAEAFF.

This chain connects TRBV2 to TRBJ2-1; 9 nucleotides agree with TRBD2. This CDR3 comprises 12 residues. Germline values: CDR1 SNHLY, CDR2 FYNNEI. J lost 11 bases, V lost 6 bases, and 5 bases had no gene match. The CDR3 here is CASRNSGGKQFF. The CDR3 coding sequence is TGTGCCAGCAGGAATAGCGGGGGTAAGCAGTTCTTC.

V gene TRBV7-8 combines with J gene TRBJ2-1; 8 bases agree with TRBD1. Germline V gives CDR1 SGHVS, CDR2 FQNEAQ. The J segment lost 7 bases and the V segment lost 5 bases, leaving 1 base of the junction unmatched. The CDR3 spans 12 residues. DNA for the CDR3: TGTGCCAGCAGCCGGACAGGGAATGAGCAGTTCTTC. It is translated as CASSRTGNEQFF. The full variable domain, completed using reference TRBV7-8 and TRBJ2-1, is GAGVSQSPRYKVAKRGQDVALRCDPISGHVSLFWYQQALGQGPEFLTYFQNEAQLDKSGLPSDRFFAERPEGSVSTLKIQRTQQEDSAVYLCASSRTGNEQFFGPGTRLTVL.

This chain uses TRBV5-6 with TRBJ2-7; D unresolved. CDR1 is SGHDT, CDR2 YYEEEE, per germline. The CDR3 is 11 residues long. V was pared by 2 bases and J by 5 bases, with 5 bases between. The CDR3 sequence: CASSFVDEQYF. CDR3 DNA sequence: TGTGCCAGCAGCTTTGTCGACGAGCAGTACTTC.

The chain combines TRBV9 with TRBJ1-2; D ambiguous. Trimming removed 0 bases at V and 8 bases at J, with 14 bases between. Per germline, CDR1 SGDLS and CDR2 YYNGEE. The CDR3 has 14 amino acids. CDR3 region: CASSVEKEGWGYTF. CDR3 coding DNA: TGTGCCAGCAGCGTAGAGAAGGAGGGTTGGGGCTACACCTTC.

The chain couples TRBV2 to TRBJ2-7; D call uncertain. This CDR3 contains 14 residues. The V end lost 5 bases, the J end lost 3 bases, and 14 bases lay between the germline ends. Germline CDR1 is SNHLY and CDR2 is FYNNEI. CDR3 amino acids: CASSFPLRNYEQYF. Written as DNA, the CDR3 is TGTGCCAGCAGTTTTCCCCTGAGAAACTACGAGCAGTACTTC.

The genes are TRBV4-1 and TRBJ2-7, with D unresolved. This CDR3 contains 13 residues. With 0 bases removed from V and 4 bases from J, the gap between germline ends came to 7 bases. The germline V gene encodes CDR1 MGHRA and CDR2 YSYEKL. CDR3 region: CASSQDPQYEQYF. CDR3 bases: TGCGCCAGCAGCCAAGATCCACAATACGAGCAGTACTTC.